This is a list of T cell receptor beta chains from one sample in a study of cytomegalovirus exposure and HLA in healthy donors. TCRdb's table, derived via immunoSEQ multiplex PCR, lists solely in-frame clones and lacks some. The sample carries fewer than 250,000 clones, 60% to 80% recorded once. Material: PBMCs. These receptor sequences come from a woman aged 30 to 39 in good health and CMV-seronegative. CDR3s include the opening cysteine and the closing phenylalanine or tryptophan.

v_call	j_call	cdr3_aa
TRBV7-6	TRBJ1-6	CASSLGEGSSYNSPLHF
TRBV5-6	TRBJ1-2	CASSLRSTGSYGYNF
TRBV30	TRBJ1-5	CAWRSQPQHF
TRBV23-1	TRBJ2-1	CASSQRGEFRRTGVDEQFF
TRBV5-4	TRBJ2-3	CASVDREFTDTQYF
TRBV18	TRBJ2-1	CASSPRQGADNEQFF
TRBV30	TRBJ2-1	CASSLIAGTYNEQFF
TRBV4-2	TRBJ1-5	CASSLQGNSNQPQHF
TRBV7-9	TRBJ1-5	CASSTDRGDQPQHF
TRBV29-1	TRBJ1-4	CSVGDRDPPNVELFF
TRBV7-2	TRBJ2-7	CAGSVGLAGEYEQYF
TRBV11-3	TRBJ1-2	CASSLDEGQHYGYTF
TRBV11-2	TRBJ1-3	CASSLGQGDTIYF
TRBV19	TRBJ1-1	CASTRDRGMNTEAFF
TRBV9	TRBJ1-2	CASTPYQGQGESGDGYTF
TRBV30	TRBJ1-1	CAWNPGQPNTEAFF
TRBV6-5	TRBJ2-5	CASADSLGETQYF
TRBV7-9	TRBJ1-2	CASSLGGAGYTF
TRBV12-5	TRBJ1-6	CASGQGMNSPLHF
TRBV30	TRBJ2-3	CAWSSGRDTQYF
TRBV6-1	TRBJ1-2	CASSSKGRYGYTF
TRBV30	TRBJ1-2	CAWTYGDNSPNYGYTF
TRBV27	TRBJ2-3	CASNRAGVLTDTQYF
TRBV9	TRBJ2-7	CASSVGRSSYEQYF
TRBV19	TRBJ2-2	CASSIYPATGELFF
TRBV6-5	TRBJ2-1	CASSEFGGSEQFF
TRBV27	TRBJ1-2	CASSSPPGRGYTF